The present entry profiles one TCR beta chain with its context. This sample was included in a study of blood T cells in healthy people across ages. Study summary: T cells yielded about one barcoded beta molecule per two cells through template switching.

About 10 milliliters was the volume of peripheral blood drawn from each donor. Together with a sample-barcoded 5' primer, a J-beta primer mix was included in a second PCR lasting roughly 6 to 12 cycles. TCRdb reprocessed the 5' RACE reads with MiXCR, giving one entry per CDR3 protein. The sample has 750,000 to 950,000 distinct CDR3 sequences, under 35% seen once. This same sample was also taken into another study, of T cells of mothers and their children. Per that study: Per 15 ul, 1.5 ug of RNA was used, with all extracted RNA going into cDNA synthesis.

The receptor was derived from a woman in her 40s in good health. The source material was blood.

The CDR3 DNA is TGTGCCACCGCGACAGGGTCCGCATACAATGAGCAGTTCTTC. It encodes CATATGSAYNEQFF. This chain uses TRBV10-3 with TRBJ2-1; TRBD1 matches at 7 bases. The V segment lost 10 bases and the J segment 4 bases; nucleotides outside the gene matches: 10. Per the germline V gene, CDR1 is ENHRY and CDR2 is SYGVKD. This CDR3 region has 14 residues.